This T cell receptor beta chain emerged from a study of shared clonotypes between healthy human individuals. Study as a whole: The cohort comprised a couple of women and a few men. Their ages spanned 18 to 49 years. Whole-study results and caveats: A few donors showed sharing of approximately 5% of naive CD4 clonotypes. Researchers sampled only blood; tissue repertoires likely differ.

Deep-level running was used for the assay. Libraries were prepared by immunoSEQ multiplex PCR; TCRdb keeps only in-frame clonotypes and omits some of them. Of over a million clones listed, about three quarters were seen once; the top ten hold 1.4% to 1.5%. V was pared by 4 bases and J by 0 bases, with 23 bases between. The germline gives CDR1 SGHDT, CDR2 YYEEEE. The CDR3 length is 19 residues. As concerns this clone: The target antigen is unknown.

Sequencing was performed on memory CD4+ T cells sorted from blood. Subset reported: CD45RA-negative fraction. The V and J genes are TRBV5-6 and TRBJ2-4, with D perhaps TRBD1 (6 bases). The clonotype originates from a man aged 18 to 30 in good health. The CDR3 DNA reads TGTGCCAGCAGCCTACGCCTACAGGGTCCAACGCTAGCCAAAAACATTCAGTACTTC. As protein: CASSLRLQGPTLAKNIQYF.